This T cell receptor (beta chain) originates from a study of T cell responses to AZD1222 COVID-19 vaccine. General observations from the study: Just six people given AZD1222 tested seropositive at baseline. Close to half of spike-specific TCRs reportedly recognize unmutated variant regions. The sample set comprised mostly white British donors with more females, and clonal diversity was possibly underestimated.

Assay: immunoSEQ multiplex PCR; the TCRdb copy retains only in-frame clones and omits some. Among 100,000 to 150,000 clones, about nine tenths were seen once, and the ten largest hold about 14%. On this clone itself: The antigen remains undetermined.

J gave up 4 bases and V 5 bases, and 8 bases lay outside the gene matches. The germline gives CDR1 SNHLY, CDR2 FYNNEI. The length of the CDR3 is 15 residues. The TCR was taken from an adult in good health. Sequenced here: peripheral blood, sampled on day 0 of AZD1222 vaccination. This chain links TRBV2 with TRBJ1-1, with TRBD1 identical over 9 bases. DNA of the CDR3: TGTGCCAGCAGTTATGAAGGACAGGGGCTCACTGAAGCTTTCTTT. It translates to CASSYEGQGLTEAFF.